The clone carrying this T cell receptor beta chain was recorded many times. Its cognate antigen is unknown. This entry comes from a study of spatial heterogeneity in lung cancer. Background on the study: Sequence detection consistently recorded a greater number of beta-chain than alpha-chain sequences. Findings and limits, study-wide: Blood carried ubiquitous expanded tumor TCRs more at resection than follow-up.

Time point of the sample: sample taken at primary tumor resection. Whole RNA, which was extracted from tumor, nontumor lung tissue or frozen PBMC, was sequenced without any cell sorting. The donors were 55 to 85 patients with non-small cell lung cancer that was early-stage and untreated. With V trimmed by 2 bases and J by 6 bases, 11 bases remained unmatched. This CDR3 spans 16 amino acids. Each TCR cDNA molecule bore a unique molecular identifier. TCRdb processed the 5' RACE reads anew with MiXCR; each CDR3 protein has one entry. The data hold more than 35,000 distinct CDR3 sequences, with 5.2% observed a single time.

The J gene is TRBJ2-7, the V gene TRBV23-1; 9 bases line up with TRBD1. TRBV23-1 is an ORF for which the function is uncertain. The source is a female donor with early-stage non-small cell lung cancer. The specimen comprised PBMCs, sampled at surgery. The CDR3 DNA sequence: TGCGCCAGCAGTCAAAGGGTGGGACAGGGATTTTTCGAGCAGTACTTC. It specifies CASSQRVGQGFFEQYF.